This record concerns one T cell receptor beta chain sequence. In the original workflow: Reference gene primer amplification yielded estimated nucleated cell counts. Generated by immunoSEQ multiplex PCR, the TCRdb table keeps only in-frame clones and is missing some. The DNA was the basis for D and trimming; V, J and clone size are from that table. The table has about 180,000 clones, about 85% seen once. These data originate in a study of blood T cell repertoires in COVID-19. Germline assignment: CDR1 GTSNPN and CDR2 SVGIG (reference sequence). Trimming removed 0 bases at V and 0 bases at J, with 11 bases between. The CDR3 extends over 15 amino acids.

This receptor was identified in a woman over 75 with acute or convalescent COVID-19. The specimen was peripheral blood. This chain connects TRBV30 to TRBJ1-1; tentative D call: TRBD1 (5 bases). The CDR3 sequence: CAWSVGDLMNTEAFF. CDR3 sequence (DNA): TGTGCCTGGAGTGTAGGGGATCTTATGAACACTGAAGCTTTCTTT. Combining the CDR3 with reference TRBV30 and TRBJ1-1 gives the whole variable domain SQTIHQWPATLVQPVGSPLSLECTVEGTSNPNLYWYRQAAGRGLQLLFYSVGIGQISSEVPQNLSASRPQDRQFILSSKKLLLSDSGFYLCAWSVGDLMNTEAFFGQGTRLTVV.